The clone carrying this TCR beta chain has a handful of counts. In building TCR beta libraries, iRepertoire HTBI primers were used together with Arm-PCR of CDR3 regions. TCRdb re-called the multiplex PCR reads with MiXCR, one entry per CDR3 protein. The table includes a few hundred thousand distinct CDR3 sequences, about 14% detected once. Time point noted: newly diagnosed GD, antithyroid drugs for less than 3 months. PBMCs were the source of the RNA used for TCR sequencing. The sample is drawn from a study of regulatory T cells in long-lasting Graves disease. This same sample was also taken into another study, of T cells in Graves' hyperthyroidism and ophthalmopathy. That work adds: Clinical symptoms, serum thyroxine, TRAb, thyroid ultrasound and orbital computed tomography informed diagnoses.

Sequencing used peripheral blood mononuclear cells (PBMCs), obtained at new diagnosis, from a patient treated with antithyroid drugs. The TCR was taken from a man aged 25 to 45 with Graves disease.

CDR3 sequence reads: CASSQDRTGSETQYF. The CDR3 region has the DNA TGCGCCAGCAGCCAAGATCGGACAGGGTCCGAGACCCAGTACTTC. The genes are TRBV4-1 and TRBJ2-5; TRBD1 matches 8 bases. CDR1 is MGHRA and CDR2 is YSYEKL in the germline V gene. The CDR3 contains 15 residues. Trimming cost V 0 bases and J 5 bases; bases outside gene matches: 5.